This TCR beta chain is drawn from a study of blood T cell repertoires in COVID-19. Study context: Donors in the United States, Italy and Spain gave samples during acute or convalescent COVID-19. Sources were T cells, B-cell-depleted T cells, or PBMCs; the material itself was cDNA or gDNA.

As processed by the authors: Counts of nucleated cells, estimated from reference gene primer amplification, were obtained. Using immunoSEQ multiplex PCR, the repertoire was profiled, and TCRdb retains in-frame clones only, with some absent. For V, J and clone size, that table is used; D and trimming come from the DNA. This table holds approximately 300,000 clones, 75% to 90% found once. Patients in Seattle were enrolled during active infection, then followed longitudinally. The CDR3 is 16 amino acids. Germline assignment: CDR1 MNHEY and CDR2 SMNVEV (reference sequence). Trimming removed 11 bases at V and 3 bases at J, with 25 bases between.

The TCR was taken from a woman aged 50 to 65 with COVID-19, enrolled during active disease. The sequenced material came from peripheral blood. The chain is built from TRBV27 and TRBJ1-1; D might be TRBD1 (5 bases). The CDR3: CASRTLGGSGDTEAFF. DNA of the CDR3: TGTGCCTCCCGGACACTCGGGGGTAGTGGTGACACTGAAGCTTTCTTT.